Each of the 16 T cell receptor beta chains below was sequenced from the same sample in a study of T cell responses to AZD1222 COVID-19 vaccine. The protocol was immunoSEQ multiplex PCR, while the TCRdb copy is restricted to in-frame clones and leaves out a portion. The sample gives about 30,000 clones, roughly nine tenths of which show up once; around 45% is in the top ten. This specimen consisted of peripheral blood, obtained on day 0 of AZD1222 vaccination. These receptors all come from an adult in good health.

V and J are TRBV18 and TRBJ2-5, with 8 bases that match TRBD1. The CDR3 length is 16 residues. Trimming cost V 3 bases and J 7 bases; bases outside gene matches: 13. Germline CDR1 is KGHSH and CDR2 is LQKENI. The CDR3, as DNA: TGTGCCAGCTCACCTCCGAATCGACAGGGGTCGGCGACCCAGTACTTC. It yields the protein CASSPPNRQGSATQYF.

The chain carries TRBV25-1 and TRBJ1-6; unclear D gene. V was shortened by 0 bases and J by 5 bases, with 11 bases between the two germline ends. This CDR3 has 16 residues. CDR1 and CDR2 (germline): MGHDK, SYGVNS. In DNA form, the CDR3 reads TGTGCCAGCAGTGAATATGTAACTTCGAATAATTCACCCCTCCACTTT. Translation: CASSEYVTSNNSPLHF.

The V and J genes are TRBV9 and TRBJ2-3, with D uncertain. CDR1 SGDLS and CDR2 YYNGEE come from the germline V gene. V lost 0 bases and J lost 5, with 4 bases in between. This CDR3 has 12 residues. The CDR3 loop reads CASSVVEDTQYF. The CDR3, as DNA: TGTGCCAGCAGCGTAGTGGAAGATACGCAGTATTTT. Complete variable domain (other parts from reference TRBV9 and TRBJ2-3): DSGVTQTPKHLITATGQRVTLRCSPRSGDLSVYWYQQSLDQGLQFLIQYYNGEERAKGNILERFSAQQFPDLHSELNLSSLELGDSALYFCASSVVEDTQYFGPGTRLTVL.

The rearrangement uses TRBV1 and TRBJ2-2; the D segment call TRBD2 is taken from the table without a DNA check. TRBV1 is a pseudogene locus. The CDR3 sequence is 12 residues long. CDR3 residues: CTSSLRTGELFF. CDR3 nucleotide sequence: TGCACCAGCAGCCTCCGCACCGGGGAGCTGTTTTTT.

The DNA of the CDR3 is TGCGCCAGCAGCCAAGATCGCCAGGGGTTCGTCTATGGCTACACCTTC. Its translation: CASSQDRQGFVYGYTF. This chain connects TRBV4-3 to TRBJ1-2, with a possible D match to TRBD1 (6 bases). The CDR3 sequence is 16 residues long. The V and J ends lost 0 bases and 4 bases respectively, with 15 bases between them. The germline V gene has CDR1 LGHNA and CDR2 YSLEER.

The rearrangement uses TRBV6-2 or TRBV6-3 and TRBJ1-5; 8 bases match TRBD1. V dropped 6 bases and J dropped 3; count of bases not matched to a gene: 13. Germline V gene lookup returns CDR1 MNHEY and CDR2 SVGEGT. The CDR3 is 17 residues long. In DNA, the CDR3 is TGTGCCAGCAGCAAACTACAGGGGGTAGGCAACAATCAGCCCCAGCATTTT. Encoded protein: CASSKLQGVGNNQPQHF.

A few counts support this clone. V and J are TRBV29-1 and TRBJ2-3, with 9 bases aligning to TRBD1. This CDR3 contains 12 residues. The ends lost 7 bases at V and 5 bases at J; junction bases unmatched: 4. CDR1 SQVTM and CDR2 ANQGSEA come from the germline V gene. This chain's CDR3 is CSGGQGRDTQYF. Written as DNA, the CDR3 is TGCAGCGGAGGACAGGGGAGAGATACGCAGTATTTT.

The chain has TRBV30 and TRBJ1-5; D is undetermined. The V and J ends lost 0 bases and 2 bases respectively, with 8 bases between them. This CDR3 spans 14 amino acids. Germline values: CDR1 GTSNPN, CDR2 SVGIG (reference sequence). CDR3 sequence reads: CAWSVPWGNQPQHF. The CDR3 DNA reads TGTGCCTGGAGTGTACCCTGGGGCAATCAGCCCCAGCATTTT.

V and J are TRBV30 and TRBJ1-1; D remains ambiguous. The germline CDR1 and CDR2 sequences are GTSNPN and SVGIG (reference sequence). V was shortened by 0 bases and J by 6 bases, with 8 bases between the two germline ends. This CDR3 contains 12 residues. The CDR3 nucleotides read TGTGCCTGGAGTGTAAGGGCGGCTGAAGCTTTCTTT. As protein: CAWSVRAAEAFF.

This chain joins TRBV10-3 and TRBJ1-1, with unresolved D. Germline V lookup: CDR1 ENHRY, CDR2 SYGVKD. The CDR3 totals 13 residues. The V gene lost 7 bases and the J gene lost 1 base, with 10 bases spanning the gap. The CDR3 DNA sequence: TGTGCCATCAAGCCCAGCGCGAACACTGAAGCTTTCTTT. Translated, it gives CAIKPSANTEAFF.

The V gene is TRBV7-2, the J gene TRBJ1-3, with TRBD1 as a possible D gene (6 bases). Trimming pared 0 bases from V and 7 bases from J, leaving 10 bases between. Per germline, CDR1 SGHTA and CDR2 FQGNSA. The CDR3 extends over 14 amino acids. The CDR3 sequence: CASSLAAGANTIYF. The CDR3 coding sequence is TGTGCCAGCAGCTTAGCCGCGGGGGCGAACACCATATATTTT. Looking up the rest from reference TRBV7-2 and TRBJ1-3 gives the full variable domain: GAGVSQSPSNKVTEKGKDVELRCDPISGHTALYWYRQSLGQGLEFLIYFQGNSAPDKSGLPSDRFSAERTGGSVSTLTIQRTQQEDSAVYLCASSLAAGANTIYFGEGSWLTVV.

The chain combines TRBV4-3 with TRBJ2-6, with 8 nucleotides matching TRBD1. This CDR3 is built from 18 residues. Germline loops: CDR1 LGHNA, CDR2 YSLEER. With V trimmed by 3 bases and J by 0 bases, 7 bases remained unmatched. The CDR3 protein is CASSQTGAGSSGANVLTF. In DNA form, the CDR3 reads TGCGCCAGCAGCCAGACAGGGGCCGGGTCCTCTGGGGCCAACGTCCTGACTTTC.

This chain uses TRBV5-1 with TRBJ1-2; D not certain. The CDR3 has 15 residues. The germline gives CDR1 SGHRS, CDR2 YFSETQ. Between the trimmed V and J ends, which lost 0 bases and 4 bases, there was a span of 13 bases. This CDR3 reads CASSLAKGRLYGYTF. In DNA, the CDR3 is TGCGCCAGCAGCTTGGCGAAAGGGCGGCTCTATGGCTACACCTTC.

This clone was seen once. The gene calls are TRBV5-1 and TRBJ2-3; TRBD2 agrees at 9 bases. CDR1 and CDR2 (germline): SGHRS, YFSETQ. The CDR3 covers 16 residues. The ends lost 0 bases at V and 2 bases at J; junction bases unmatched: 4. The CDR3 sequence is CASSLAGGGATDTQYF. DNA of the CDR3: TGCGCCAGCAGCTTGGCTGGCGGGGGGGCCACAGATACGCAGTATTTT.

V is TRBV6-8 and J is TRBJ1-1; D ambiguous. The CDR3 has 12 amino acids. V lost 8 bases and J 7 bases, leaving 14 bases between the germline ends. The germline V gene encodes CDR1 MNHGY and CDR2 SAAAGT. CDR3: CASSPERVEAFF. The CDR3 DNA is TGTGCCAGCTCCCCCGAAAGGGTTGAAGCTTTCTTT.

The chain recombines TRBV11-2 with TRBJ2-1, with D maybe TRBD1 (5 bases). Between the trimmed V and J ends, which lost 6 bases and 8 bases, there was a span of 20 bases. The CDR3 is 15 amino acids. CDR1 and CDR2 (germline): SGHAT, FQNNGV. The CDR3 here is CASRRWGGARDEQFF. The CDR3 DNA follows: TGTGCCAGCAGACGATGGGGTGGGGCGCGCGATGAGCAGTTCTTC.